This entry features one T cell receptor (beta chain) sequence. Looked up from germline, CDR1 is MNHEY and CDR2 is SVGEGT. V lost 6 bases to trimming and J lost 3 bases; unmatched junction nucleotides: 7. CDR3 length: 16 amino acids. This entry is derived from a study of blood T cell repertoires in COVID-19. Generated by immunoSEQ multiplex PCR, the TCRdb table keeps only in-frame clones and is missing some. The sample gives about 110,000 clones, around 84% of which show up once; less than 1.5% is in the top ten. The chain has TRBV6-2 or TRBV6-3 and TRBJ2-7; 14 bases are a match to TRBD2. The sequence was collected from a man aged 35-49 years with acute or convalescent COVID-19. What was sequenced was peripheral blood. The CDR3 here is CASSTRLAGGIYEQYF. For the CDR3, the DNA is TGTGCCAGCAGCACCCGACTAGCGGGAGGGATCTACGAGCAGTACTTC.